The present T cell receptor (beta chain) was sequenced within a study of T cell responses to AZD1222 COVID-19 vaccine. Study at large: Analysis merged second doses at about 4 or about 12 weeks.

In the case of this clone: As yet, its antigen is unknown.

V dropped 2 bases and J dropped 3 bases, with 1 base sitting between them. Germline CDR1 and CDR2: KGHDR and SFDVKD. The CDR3 totals 11 residues. Findings and limits, study-wide: With dominance at 160-218 and 743-854, vaccine-associated CD4 TCRs spanned spike. Nearly half of spike-specific TCRs reportedly target variant regions that are unmutated in the B.1.351 and B.1.1.7 variants. No day 14 peak samples; only post-peak repertoires were characterized.

Here immunoSEQ multiplex PCR was the method, and the copy in TCRdb shows in-frame clones only, minus some. This table has 95,000 to 110,000 clones, around 90% appearing once. The source is an adult in good health. This sample comprised peripheral blood, obtained on day 0 of AZD1222 vaccination. The chain combines TRBV24-1 with TRBJ2-7; D is uncertain. The CDR3, as DNA: TGTGCCACCAGTGATTACTACGAGCAGTACTTC. Protein product: CATSDYYEQYF.